These T cell receptor beta chains were read from a single sample in a study of blood T cell repertoires in COVID-19. Method: immunoSEQ multiplex PCR; TCRdb's copy keeps in-frame clones and lacks some. The sample shows over 85,000 clones, roughly 86% of them seen only once. Sequencing input: peripheral blood. The receptors come from a human donor in a cohort sampled during active COVID-19. Both conserved end residues are part of each CDR3. Fields, in order: J gene, V gene, CDR3 protein.

TRBJ2-2 TRBV4-1 CASSQDTLLPGELFF
TRBJ1-5 TRBV19 CASKLQASQPQHF
TRBJ2-2 TRBV5-4 CASSLGGRARTGELFF
TRBJ2-1 TRBV11-2 CASRLAGRSSYNEQFF
TRBJ1-1 TRBV29-1 CSVPSAGRLNTEAFF
TRBJ2-6 TRBV19 CASRRSGANVLTF
TRBJ2-7 TRBV6-5 CASSYSSSSYEQYF
TRBJ2-1 TRBV10-2 CASSESYPERNEQFF
TRBJ1-1 TRBV11-1 CASSHWDSNTEAFF
TRBJ2-7 TRBV5-1 CASSFRLGGTYEQYF
TRBJ2-7 TRBV9 CASSVMTGLSDEQYF